This T cell receptor (beta chain) originates from a study of cytomegalovirus exposure and HLA in healthy donors. Study-wide background: Among the roughly 370 genotyped donors, around 81% were placed in the Caucasian-associated ancestry cluster. General observations from the study: Common viral pathogens (according to a later analysis) appeared linked to several of the most significant clusters. Some V segments could not be told apart, so they were left out, TRBV6-2 and TRBV6-3 among them. Upon later analysis, HLA-associated TCR beta chains proved more clonally expanded than other, equally common chains.

It was with 60 Vbeta and 13 Jbeta primers that the PCR ran. Method: immunoSEQ multiplex PCR; TCRdb's copy keeps in-frame clones and lacks some. The data contain a few hundred thousand clones, 70% to 90% of them singletons. This CDR3 contains 15 residues. CDR1 and CDR2 (germline): PRHDT, FYEKMQ (reference sequence). V lost 7 bases and J lost 2, with 17 bases in between. A note on this clone: What it binds is unknown.

The chain recombines TRBV13 with TRBJ2-5; possibly TRBD2 for D (7 bases). Sequenced material: PBMCs. The clonotype originates from a woman in her late teens or twenties in good health and CMV-seronegative. The CDR3 here is CASTRGGAFQETQYF. The CDR3 region has the DNA TGTGCCAGCACCCGAGGGGGGGCCTTTCAAGAGACCCAGTACTTC.